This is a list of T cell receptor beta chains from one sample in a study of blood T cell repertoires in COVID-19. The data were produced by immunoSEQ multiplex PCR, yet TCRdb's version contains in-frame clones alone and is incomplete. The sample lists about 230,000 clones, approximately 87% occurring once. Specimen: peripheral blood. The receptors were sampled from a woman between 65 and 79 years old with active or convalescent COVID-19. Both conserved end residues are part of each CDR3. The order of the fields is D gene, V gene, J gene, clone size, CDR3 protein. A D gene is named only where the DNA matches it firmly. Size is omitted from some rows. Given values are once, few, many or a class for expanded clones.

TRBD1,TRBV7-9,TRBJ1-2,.,CASSSVPGQVYGYTF
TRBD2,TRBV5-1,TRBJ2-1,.,CASSLSAGVNEQFF
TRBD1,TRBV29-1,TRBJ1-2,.,CSVERGPNYGYTF
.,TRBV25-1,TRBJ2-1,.,CASSPNRGKSYNEQFF
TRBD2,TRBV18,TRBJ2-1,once,CASSPSLAGDNEQFF
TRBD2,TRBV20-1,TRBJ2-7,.,CSASPAGTSVSEQYF
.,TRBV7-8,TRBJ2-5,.,CASSSPGRGQETQYF
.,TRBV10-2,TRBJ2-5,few,CASGEGPLLGQETQYF
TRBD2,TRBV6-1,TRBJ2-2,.,CASSKGLAPNTGELFF
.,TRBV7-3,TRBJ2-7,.,CASSFPRVGYSYEQYF
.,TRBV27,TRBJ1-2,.,CASSLSPGTAGYTF
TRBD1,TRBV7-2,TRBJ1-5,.,CASSVRQGSQPQHF
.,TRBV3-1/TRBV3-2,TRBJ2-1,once,CASSAGLSSYNEQFF
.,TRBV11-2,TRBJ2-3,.,CASSLSTQTWDTQYF
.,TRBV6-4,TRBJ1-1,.,CASSVLGGTEAFF
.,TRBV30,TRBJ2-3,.,CAWSGSASDTQYF